Shown below are 32 T cell receptor beta chains from a single sample sequenced in a study of shared clonotypes between healthy human individuals. As defined, naive CD8 cells were CD45RO-negative and positively selected for CCR7, with terminally differentiated effector memory CD45RA+ cells excluded. The protocol was immunoSEQ multiplex PCR, while the TCRdb copy is restricted to in-frame clones and leaves out a portion. Here the sample spans about 2.1 million clones, about 93% being singletons. Sequencing used naive CD8+ T cells from PBMCs. The source is a man younger than 30 in good health. Some clones in this sample may be carry-over from other donors' samples.

The rearrangement links TRBV4-1 to TRBJ1-1, with D perhaps TRBD1 (5 bases). Between the trimmed V and J ends, which lost 3 bases and 0 bases, there was a span of 11 bases. Germline V CDR1 and CDR2: MGHRA, YSYEKL. The CDR3 spans 15 residues. Here the CDR3 reads CASSQPRGVNTEAFF. The CDR3 region has the DNA TGCGCCAGCAGCCAGCCCCGAGGGGTGAACACTGAAGCTTTCTTT.

The J gene is TRBJ2-2, the V gene TRBV14; TRBD2 agrees at 12 bases. The V segment lost 5 bases and the J segment 8 bases; nucleotides outside the gene matches: 12. The CDR3 length is 17 residues. CDR1 SGHDN and CDR2 FVKESK come from the germline V gene. CDR3 sequence reads: CASSARLAGVPLGELFF. As DNA, the CDR3 is TGTGCCAGCAGCGCAAGACTAGCGGGAGTTCCCTTGGGGGAGCTGTTTTTT.

The genes are TRBV27 and TRBJ1-5; 10 bases are a match to TRBD1. The CDR3 is made up of 17 amino acids. J was trimmed by 6 bases and V by 4 bases; bases with no gene match: 12. CDR1 is MNHEY, CDR2 SMNVEV, per germline (reference sequence). DNA of the CDR3: TGTGCCAGCAGTTATCTATATGACAGGGGGCTGGTTCAGCCCCAGCATTTT. Encoded protein: CASSYLYDRGLVQPQHF.

This sequence joins TRBV6-1 and TRBJ2-2; D remains ambiguous. There are 14 residues in the CDR3. Per germline, CDR1 MNHNS and CDR2 SASEGT. Trimming removed 5 bases from V and 2 bases from J, with 9 bases in between. Here the CDR3 reads CASSKTLNTGELFF. DNA for the CDR3: TGTGCCAGCAGTAAGACACTTAACACCGGGGAGCTGTTTTTT.

The chain combines TRBV19 with TRBJ1-5, with 7 bases matching TRBD1. Germline V gene lookup returns CDR1 LNHDA and CDR2 SQIVND (reference sequence). With V trimmed by 5 bases and J by 5 bases, 6 bases remained unmatched. This CDR3 comprises 14 residues. CDR3 residues: CASSYRGLDQPQHF. CDR3 nucleotide sequence: TGTGCCAGTAGTTACAGGGGATTAGATCAGCCCCAGCATTTT. The variable domain in full, with the rest retrieved from reference TRBV19 and TRBJ1-5, is DGGITQSPKYLFRKEGQNVTLSCEQNLNHDAMYWYRQDPGQGLRLIYYSQIVNDFQKGDIAEGYSVSREKKESFPLTVTSAQKNPTAFYLCASSYRGLDQPQHFGDGTRLSIL.

This CDR3 reads CASGTLAETQYF. The CDR3 nucleotides read TGTGCCAGTGGGACTCTAGCAGAGACCCAGTACTTC. The genes are TRBV28 and TRBJ2-5; possible D gene TRBD2, 6 bases. The germline gives CDR1 MDHEN, CDR2 SYDVKM. The CDR3 has 12 amino acids. Trimming cost V 9 bases and J 4 bases, with 12 bases left between them.

In the case of this clone: Other DNA sequences in this sample translate to the same CDR3. The rearrangement links TRBV9 to TRBJ2-1, with 11 bases identical to TRBD2. The CDR3 covers 18 residues. V lost 0 bases and J lost 4; bases outside the gene matches: 9. CDR1 and CDR2 from the germline V gene are SGDLS and YYNGEE. The CDR3, as DNA: TGTGCCAGCAGCGTAGAGGGTCTAGCGGGAGGTCCGTACAATGAGCAGTTCTTC. Amino acid sequence: CASSVEGLAGGPYNEQFF.

Of note for this clone: At one end, the junction sequence differs from germline, possibly due to a read error. The V call is TRBV5-1, the J call TRBJ2-2; 13 nucleotides line up with TRBD2. Germline V gives CDR1 SGHRS, CDR2 YFSETQ. This CDR3 spans 16 amino acids. The CDR3 protein is CASRLGLAGPGGELFF. The CDR3 DNA sequence: TGCGCCAGCAGGTTGGGACTAGCGGGACCCGGCGGGGAGCTGTTTTTT.

The V and J genes are TRBV19 and TRBJ1-5; D possibly corresponds to TRBD1 (5 bases). Germline loops: CDR1 LNHDA, CDR2 SQIVND (reference sequence). The CDR3 has 15 amino acids. Trimming took 2 bases from V and 7 from J, leaving 15 bases between them. The CDR3: CASSIIREVEQPQHF. CDR3 in DNA: TGTGCCAGTAGTATAATCAGGGAAGTGGAACAGCCCCAGCATTTT. The whole variable domain, remainder taken from reference TRBV19 and TRBJ1-5, is DGGITQSPKYLFRKEGQNVTLSCEQNLNHDAMYWYRQDPGQGLRLIYYSQIVNDFQKGDIAEGYSVSREKKESFPLTVTSAQKNPTAFYLCASSIIREVEQPQHFGDGTRLSIL.

The genes are TRBV6-6 and TRBJ1-2; perhaps TRBD1 as D (6 bases). The CDR3 is 13 residues long. Trimming took 6 bases from V and 4 from J, leaving 12 bases between them. Germline V gene data show CDR1 as MNHNY and CDR2 as SVGAGI (reference sequence). CDR3 sequence: CASRGAPSYGYTF. CDR3 sequence (DNA): TGTGCCAGCAGGGGGGCGCCTAGCTATGGCTACACCTTC.

This CDR3 reads CASQLPHSNQPQHF. As DNA, the CDR3 is TGTGCCAGTCAACTTCCGCATAGCAATCAGCCCCAGCATTTT. This sequence joins TRBV19 and TRBJ1-5, with D unclear. The CDR3 runs to 14 residues. CDR1 LNHDA and CDR2 SQIVND come from the germline V gene (reference sequence). The V gene lost 8 bases and the J gene lost 0 bases, with 11 bases spanning the gap.

V gene TRBV4-3 combines with J gene TRBJ2-7; no definite D call. The CDR3 sequence is 13 residues long. CDR1 is LGHNA and CDR2 is YSLEER in the germline V gene. The V end lost 2 bases, the J end lost 0 bases, and 5 bases lay between the germline ends. CDR3 sequence (DNA): TGCGCCAGCAGCCAACCGGACTCCTACGAGCAGTACTTC. Translating it yields CASSQPDSYEQYF.

The chain employs TRBV28 and TRBJ1-5; D is perhaps TRBD1 (6 bases). Looked up from germline, CDR1 is MDHEN and CDR2 is SYDVKM. Trimming pared 5 bases from V and 4 bases from J, leaving 9 bases between. This CDR3 contains 13 residues. The CDR3 reads CASSEQGNQPQHF. The CDR3 DNA reads as TGTGCCAGCAGTGAACAGGGAAATCAGCCCCAGCATTTT.

The chain combines TRBV19 with TRBJ1-1; 9 bases are shared with TRBD1. J was trimmed by 2 bases and V by 10 bases; bases with no gene match: 5. CDR1 LNHDA and CDR2 SQIVND come from the germline V gene (reference sequence). CDR3 length: 13 amino acids. The CDR3 is CATNRGLNTEAFF. The CDR3 DNA sequence: TGTGCCACTAACAGGGGGCTTAACACTGAAGCTTTCTTT.

This clone appeared once. The V gene is TRBV19, the J gene TRBJ1-1; weak D call: TRBD1 (6 bases). The ends were cut back, 10 bases at V and 1 base at J, with 19 bases in the middle. The length of the CDR3 is 15 residues. Germline V gene sequence: CDR1 LNHDA, CDR2 SQIVND (reference sequence). CDR3: CATSGTPSRNTEAFF. As DNA, the CDR3 is TGTGCCACCTCCGGGACACCAAGCCGGAACACTGAAGCTTTCTTT.

The genes are TRBV6-5 and TRBJ2-7, with 8 bases aligning to TRBD1. This CDR3 contains 15 residues. V shed 6 bases and J 7 bases; nucleotides not matched to a gene: 14. Germline CDR1 MNHEY, CDR2 SVGAGI. The CDR3 coding sequence is TGTGCCAGCAGGAACCAGGACAGGGTCGGGGGAGAGCAGTACTTC. Its protein product is CASRNQDRVGGEQYF.

The V call is TRBV2, the J call TRBJ1-1, with 7 bases aligning to TRBD1. CDR1 and CDR2 (germline): SNHLY, FYNNEI. V gave up 8 bases and J gave up 8 bases; unmatched junction bases: 17. CDR3 length: 15 amino acids. Written as DNA, the CDR3 is TGTGCCAGCGACCCTGGTAGAGGGGGCGGAGCCGAAGCTTTCTTT. This sequence encodes CASDPGRGGGAEAFF.

The rearrangement joins TRBV6-5 to TRBJ1-2; 7 bases map to TRBD1. This CDR3 spans 15 amino acids. V shed 1 base, J shed 4 bases, and the junction held 6 bases outside the gene matches. Germline values: CDR1 MNHEY, CDR2 SVGAGI. CDR3 loop: CASSYWAGGSYGYTF. The CDR3 DNA sequence: TGTGCCAGCAGTTACTGGGCAGGGGGATCCTATGGCTACACCTTC.

This chain links TRBV7-8 with TRBJ2-7, with D possibly being TRBD2 (6 bases). This CDR3 has 19 residues. The germline CDR1 and CDR2 sequences are SGHVS and FQNEAQ. Trimming pared 2 bases from V and 3 bases from J, leaving 26 bases between. Here the CDR3 reads CASSLSIGDSGLPYYEQYF. The DNA for the CDR3 is TGTGCCAGCAGCTTAAGTATCGGGGACTCAGGCCTACCCTACTACGAGCAGTACTTC.

The chain recombines TRBV27 with TRBJ2-7; TRBD2 agrees at 14 bases. The trim removed 0 bases at V and 5 bases at J, leaving 9 bases unmatched. The CDR3 length is 18 residues. Per germline, CDR1 MNHEY and CDR2 SMNVEV (reference sequence). CDR3 nucleotides: TGTGCCAGCAGTTTATCCTCGGGACTAGCGGGAGCCCCAAACGAGCAGTACTTC. The encoded protein is CASSLSSGLAGAPNEQYF.

This sequence joins TRBV6-4 and TRBJ2-7; no clear D gene. Trimming took off 4 bases at V and 3 bases at J, with 10 bases between the two ends. The CDR3 consists of 13 residues. Germline CDR1 reads MRHNA; CDR2 reads SNTAGT. CDR3 residues: CASSGVSYYEQYF. CDR3 nucleotides: TGTGCCAGCAGTGGGGTCAGTTACTACGAGCAGTACTTC.

This clone was observed a single time. The CDR3 region has the DNA TGCGCCAGCAGACTGGCCCGAGGTCAACCCAACAATGAGCAGTTCTTC. Its translation is CASRLARGQPNNEQFF. The chain has TRBV5-1 and TRBJ2-1, with D uncertain. The V gene's germline CDR1 is SGHRS and CDR2 YFSETQ. Trimming removed 5 bases at V and 5 bases at J, with 20 bases between. CDR3 length: 16 residues.

Of note for this clone: The same CDR3 is also encoded by other DNA sequences in this sample. The gene calls are TRBV19 and TRBJ2-7; TRBD1 agrees at 8 bases. CDR1 and CDR2 (germline): LNHDA, SQIVND (reference sequence). The CDR3 totals 13 residues. Trimming removed 6 bases from V and 2 bases from J; junction bases left unmatched: 3. CDR3 DNA: TGTGCCAGTAGCCTGACAGGGGCCTACGAGCAGTACTTC. This gives the protein CASSLTGAYEQYF. Variable domain in full (rest from reference TRBV19 and TRBJ2-7): DGGITQSPKYLFRKEGQNVTLSCEQNLNHDAMYWYRQDPGQGLRLIYYSQIVNDFQKGDIAEGYSVSREKKESFPLTVTSAQKNPTAFYLCASSLTGAYEQYFGPGTRLTVT.

J is TRBJ2-2 and V is TRBV7-6; 11 bases line up with TRBD2. Trimming took 5 bases from V and 3 from J; bases not matched to a gene: 2. Germline lookup yields CDR1 SGHVS and CDR2 FNYEAQ. The CDR3 is 15 residues long. The CDR3 reads CASSRLAGYTGELFF. The CDR3 nucleotides are TGTGCCAGCAGCCGACTAGCGGGATACACCGGGGAGCTGTTTTTT.

This clone was detected only a few times. Other DNA sequences in the same sample also yield this CDR3. The chain recombines TRBV30 with TRBJ2-7; 9 positions match TRBD2. Germline V gene lookup returns CDR1 GTSNPN and CDR2 SVGIG (reference sequence). This CDR3 is built from 13 residues. J was trimmed by 3 bases and V by 0 bases; bases with no gene match: 0. CDR3 DNA: TGTGCCTGGAGTGTAGCGGGGGGCTACGAGCAGTACTTC. Protein: CAWSVAGGYEQYF.

The chain employs TRBV15 and TRBJ2-2; TRBD2 is a possible D gene (5 bases). CDR1 and CDR2 from the germline V gene are LNHNV and YYDKDF (reference sequence). The length of the CDR3 is 16 residues. V lost 3 bases, J lost 4 bases, and 15 bases lay in between. The CDR3 region has the DNA TGTGCCACCAGCAGGTTGCCTGTGCGGGCCACCGGGGAGCTGTTTTTT. Protein sequence: CATSRLPVRATGELFF.

V usage is TRBV25-1 and J usage is TRBJ2-5, with D tentatively TRBD2 (7 bases). The V end was cut by 10 bases, the J end by 5 bases, with 11 bases between. Looked up from germline, CDR1 is MGHDK and CDR2 is SYGVNS. The CDR3 is made up of 11 amino acids. The chain's CDR3 is CATGEGETQYF. As DNA, the CDR3 is TGTGCCACAGGGGAGGGGGAGACCCAGTACTTC.

This clone has only a few counts. Other DNA sequences from this sample encode an identical CDR3 as well. The chain carries TRBV25-1 and TRBJ1-1; D unclear. Germline loops: CDR1 MGHDK, CDR2 SYGVNS. CDR3 length: 12 residues. V gave up 4 bases and J gave up 1 base, with 4 bases separating them. The CDR3 spells CASSGGNTEAFF. CDR3 in DNA: TGTGCCAGCAGTGGCGGGAACACTGAAGCTTTCTTT.

The gene calls are TRBV19 and TRBJ1-1, with D perhaps matching TRBD1 (5 bases). The V and J ends lost 2 bases and 0 bases respectively, with 13 bases between them. CDR3 length: 16 amino acids. Germline loops: CDR1 LNHDA, CDR2 SQIVND (reference sequence). This CDR3 reads CASSIWSGRLNTEAFF. The CDR3 bases are TGTGCCAGTAGTATATGGTCGGGACGGTTGAACACTGAAGCTTTCTTT. Looking up the rest from reference TRBV19 and TRBJ1-1 gives the full variable domain: DGGITQSPKYLFRKEGQNVTLSCEQNLNHDAMYWYRQDPGQGLRLIYYSQIVNDFQKGDIAEGYSVSREKKESFPLTVTSAQKNPTAFYLCASSIWSGRLNTEAFFGQGTRLTVV.

This chain uses TRBV6-5 with TRBJ2-2, with 10 bases aligning to TRBD2. Germline V gives CDR1 MNHEY, CDR2 SVGAGI. The CDR3 length is 15 residues. V lost 2 bases, J lost 6 bases, and 3 bases stayed unmatched. The DNA for the CDR3 is TGTGCCAGCAGTTACGAGCGGGAGGGAGCCGGGGAGCTGTTTTTT. Translating gives CASSYEREGAGELFF.

The chain is built from TRBV11-2 and TRBJ2-7; 7 bases are a match to TRBD1. J was trimmed by 3 bases and V by 8 bases; bases with no gene match: 7. Germline assignment: CDR1 SGHAT and CDR2 FQNNGV. This CDR3 has 13 residues. For the CDR3, the DNA is TGTGCCAGCCGCTCTCAGGGGGACTACGAGCAGTACTTC. Its translation: CASRSQGDYEQYF.

CDR3 amino acids: CASSHPGDNSGQPQHF. The DNA for the CDR3 is TGCGCCAGCAGCCACCCAGGGGACAACTCTGGTCAGCCCCAGCATTTT. The chain recombines TRBV4-1 with TRBJ1-5, with D possibly being TRBD1 (6 bases). The ends were cut back, 3 bases at V and 6 bases at J, with 18 bases in the middle. CDR1 and CDR2 from the germline V gene are MGHRA and YSYEKL. The CDR3 runs 16 residues.